Sequencing of this T cell receptor beta chain was carried out in a study of technical replicates of blood from four donors. In its sample, this clone was seen once. The CDR3 covers 15 residues. J gave up 4 bases and V 2 bases, and 6 bases lay outside the gene matches. From germline, CDR1 is WSHSY and CDR2 SAAADI. Sequenced by immunoSEQ multiplex PCR; TCRdb stores in-frame clones only, minus some. Of approximately 82,000 clones in the sample, about 90% were seen once. The sample was T cells isolated from PBMCs. V gene TRBV10-2 combines with J gene TRBJ1-1, with 8 bases matching TRBD1. The TCR sequence derives from a human donor in good health. Some clones in this sample may be carry-over from other donors' samples. CDR3: CASSEDRGVATEAFF. The CDR3 DNA reads TGCGCCAGCAGTGAGGACAGGGGTGTCGCCACTGAAGCTTTCTTT.